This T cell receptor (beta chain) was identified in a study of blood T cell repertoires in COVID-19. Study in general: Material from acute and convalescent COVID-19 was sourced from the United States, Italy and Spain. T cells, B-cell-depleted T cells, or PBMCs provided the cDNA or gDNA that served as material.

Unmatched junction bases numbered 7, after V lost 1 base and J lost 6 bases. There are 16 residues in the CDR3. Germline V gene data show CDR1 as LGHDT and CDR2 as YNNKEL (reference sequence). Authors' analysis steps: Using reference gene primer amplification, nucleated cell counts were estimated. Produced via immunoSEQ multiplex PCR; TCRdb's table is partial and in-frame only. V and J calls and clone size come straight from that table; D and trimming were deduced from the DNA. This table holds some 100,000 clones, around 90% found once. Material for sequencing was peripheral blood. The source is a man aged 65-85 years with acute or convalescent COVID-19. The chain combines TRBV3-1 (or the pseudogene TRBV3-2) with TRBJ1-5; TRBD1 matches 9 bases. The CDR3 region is CASSQGTGGWSQPQHF. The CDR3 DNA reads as TGTGCCAGCAGCCAAGGAACAGGGGGCTGGAGTCAGCCCCAGCATTTT.